The present entry profiles one T cell receptor beta chain with its context. This sample was taken from a study of blood T cell repertoires in COVID-19. TCRdb's table, derived via immunoSEQ multiplex PCR, lists solely in-frame clones and lacks some. Here the sample spans some 250,000 clones, 88% being singletons. The sequenced sample was peripheral blood. This TCR came from a middle-aged woman who had recovered from COVID-19.

DNA of the CDR3: TGTGCCAGCAGCTTAAGCGGGGCCTACACCGGGGAGCTGTTTTTT. This encodes CASSLSGAYTGELFF. This sequence joins TRBV6-2 or TRBV6-3 and TRBJ2-2, with TRBD2 matching 7 bases. Unmatched junction bases numbered 7, after V lost 6 bases and J lost 3 bases. CDR1 is MNHEY and CDR2 is SVGEGT in the germline V gene. CDR3 size: 15 residues.